The 4 T cell receptor beta chains given below trace back to one sample, sequenced in a study of prognosis after radiotherapy for stage I lung cancer. Starting from genomic DNA, TCR beta CDR3 was amplified through two-round multiplex PCR. Amplification during the initial PCR round employed primers specific to each TRBV and TRBJ gene. TCRdb reprocessed the multiplex PCR reads with MiXCR, giving one entry per CDR3 protein. The sample has around 59,000 distinct CDR3 sequences; more than 20% are singletons. The source was PBMCs, collected before or after stereotactic body radiation therapy (not recorded which). These receptors all come from a donor aged 50 or older with non-small cell lung cancer.

This clonotype was detected many times. This chain uses TRBV3-1 with TRBJ1-3; TRBD1 agrees at 7 bases. CDR1 is LGHDT, CDR2 YNNKEL, per germline (reference sequence). This CDR3 comprises 14 residues. Unmatched junction bases numbered 4, after V lost 4 bases and J lost 4 bases. The CDR3 DNA reads TGTGCCAGCAGCCTACAGGGGTACGGAAACACCATATATTTT. Its protein product is CASSLQGYGNTIYF.

This clonotype was seen at least ten times. The chain links TRBV5-4 to TRBJ2-7, with 8 bases matching TRBD1. Germline CDR1 and CDR2: SGHNT and YYREEE (reference sequence). With 2 bases clipped from V and 5 bases from J, the junction kept 6 bases outside the gene matches. The CDR3 is 14 amino acids. Here the CDR3 reads CASSFRTGPDEQYF. The CDR3 region has the DNA TGTGCCAGCAGCTTTCGGACAGGGCCTGACGAGCAGTACTTC.

At least ten counts were recorded for this clonotype. The CDR3 loop is CASSSGHLYEQYF. CDR3 in DNA: TGTGCCAGTAGTTCGGGACACTTATACGAGCAGTACTTC. The J gene is TRBJ2-7, the V gene TRBV19; possibly TRBD1 for D (6 bases). This CDR3 comprises 13 residues. V was cut by 5 bases and J by 4 bases, with 12 bases left in between. Germline lookup yields CDR1 LNHDA and CDR2 SQIVND (reference sequence).

This clonotype was detected ten times or more. CDR3 sequence (DNA): TGTGCCGCACGACAGGGGGGTTTTTCTAACTATGGCTACACCTTC. This gives the protein CAARQGGFSNYGYTF. The V gene is TRBV19, the J gene TRBJ1-2; 9 bases are shared with TRBD1. The CDR3 runs 15 residues. Germline CDR1 LNHDA, CDR2 SQIVND (reference sequence). With V trimmed by 11 bases and J by 0 bases, 10 bases remained unmatched.